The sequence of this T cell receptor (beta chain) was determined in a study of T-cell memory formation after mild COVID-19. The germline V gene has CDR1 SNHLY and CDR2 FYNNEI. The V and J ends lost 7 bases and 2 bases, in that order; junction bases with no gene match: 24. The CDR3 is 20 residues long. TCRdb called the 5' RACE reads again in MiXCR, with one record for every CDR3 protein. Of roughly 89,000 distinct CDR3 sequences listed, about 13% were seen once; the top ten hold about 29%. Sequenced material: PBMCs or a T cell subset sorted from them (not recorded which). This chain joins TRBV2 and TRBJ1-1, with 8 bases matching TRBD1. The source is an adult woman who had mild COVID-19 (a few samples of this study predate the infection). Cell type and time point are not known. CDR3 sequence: CASTYLFGQGGNPLNTEAFF. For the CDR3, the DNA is TGTGCCAGCACCTATCTCTTCGGACAGGGTGGAAATCCCCTAAACACTGAAGCTTTCTTT.